The 30 T cell receptor beta chains below were found in one sample sequenced in a study of spatial heterogeneity in lung cancer. TCRdb recomputed calls from the 5' RACE reads with MiXCR, one row per CDR3 protein. This table holds tens of thousands of distinct CDR3 sequences, approximately 12% found once. Time point given: sample taken at primary tumor resection. Sequences were derived from PBMCs, sampled at surgery. The receptor source for this set is a male donor with early-stage non-small cell lung cancer.

This clonotype was counted between two and nine times. J is TRBJ2-7 and V is TRBV7-8, with D perhaps matching TRBD2 (5 bases). The V gene lost 3 bases and the J gene lost 0 bases, with 15 bases spanning the gap. CDR1 is SGHVS, CDR2 FQNEAQ, per germline. This CDR3 has 16 amino acids. In DNA form, the CDR3 reads TGTGCCAGCAGCTTGCATGGGAGCCAAAGCTCCTACGAGCAGTACTTC. It is translated as CASSLHGSQSSYEQYF.

The J gene is TRBJ2-5, the V gene TRBV4-3; D perhaps matches TRBD2 (5 bases). The ends were cut back, 0 bases at V and 2 bases at J, with 10 bases in the middle. The CDR3 covers 15 residues. Per the germline V gene, CDR1 is LGHNA and CDR2 is YSLEER. As DNA, the CDR3 is TGCGCCAGCAGCCAAGACCCGGGATTTCAAGAGACCCAGTACTTC. This codes for CASSQDPGFQETQYF.

This clonotype was recorded a few times. The chain couples TRBV2 to TRBJ2-7; the D gene is possibly TRBD1 (5 bases). The CDR3 loop spans 15 amino acids. With 4 bases removed from V and 0 bases from J, the gap between germline ends came to 13 bases. Germline CDR1 is SNHLY and CDR2 is FYNNEI. The DNA for the CDR3 is TGTGCCAGCAGTGCTTCTAGGGGAAGCTCCTACGAGCAGTACTTC. Translated, it gives CASSASRGSSYEQYF. The variable domain in full, with the rest retrieved from reference TRBV2 and TRBJ2-7, is EPEVTQTPSHQVTQMGQEVILRCVPISNHLYFYWYRQILGQKVEFLVSFYNNEISEKSEIFDDQFSVERPDGSNFTLKIRSTKLEDSAMYFCASSASRGSSYEQYFGPGTRLTVT.

This clonotype has only a few counts. V gene TRBV10-3 combines with J gene TRBJ2-5; TRBD2 aligns across 9 bases. CDR1 ENHRY and CDR2 SYGVKD come from the germline V gene. J gave up 5 bases and V 5 bases, and 6 bases lay outside the gene matches. This CDR3 has 14 residues. CDR3 nucleotides: TGTGCCATCAGTCGGCGGGAGGGCCATGAGACCCAGTACTTC. Protein sequence: CAISRREGHETQYF.

The genes are TRBV20-1 and TRBJ2-7; tentative D call: TRBD2 (6 bases). This CDR3 is built from 13 residues. Per the germline V gene, CDR1 is DFQATT and CDR2 is SNEGSKA (reference sequence). V was cut by 6 bases and J by 3 bases, with 15 bases left in between. In DNA, the CDR3 is TGCAGTGCCGCGGGGCAGTTCGACTACGAGCAGTACTTC. It specifies CSAAGQFDYEQYF.

This clonotype was recorded at least ten times. DNA of the CDR3: TGTGCCAGCAGCTCACGGGTCTATAATTCACCCCTCCACTTT. This encodes CASSSRVYNSPLHF. The chain is built from TRBV7-2 and TRBJ1-6; no definite D call. V lost 4 bases and J 3 bases, leaving 7 bases between the germline ends. Per germline, CDR1 SGHTA and CDR2 FQGNSA. This CDR3 contains 14 residues.

The chain has TRBV11-2 and TRBJ2-6; possible D gene TRBD1, 6 bases. The CDR3 consists of 15 residues. Germline CDR1 SGHAT, CDR2 FQNNGV. V lost 5 bases to trimming and J lost 2 bases, with 10 bases between them. The CDR3 DNA reads as TGTGCCAGCAGCCCACACAGGGCTGGGGCCAACGTCCTGACTTTC. Translation: CASSPHRAGANVLTF.

This clonotype occurred many times. The chain links TRBV20-1 to TRBJ2-7; D is possibly TRBD2 (7 bases). The CDR3 length is 13 residues. CDR1 DFQATT and CDR2 SNEGSKA come from the germline V gene (reference sequence). V lost 6 bases and J lost 0, with 12 bases in between. CDR3 sequence (DNA): TGCAGTGCCTCAGGGGAGGGCTCCTACGAGCAGTACTTC. Translating it yields CSASGEGSYEQYF.

This clonotype was observed a few times. The rearrangement links TRBV7-2 to TRBJ1-1, with 10 bases matching TRBD1. The CDR3 covers 14 residues. The V gene end was trimmed by 1 base and the J gene end by 7 bases; junction bases not matched to a gene: 3. The germline V gene encodes CDR1 SGHTA and CDR2 FQGNSA. The CDR3 coding sequence is TGTGCCAGCAGCTTAGTGGACAGGGGGTTTGAAGCTTTCTTT. Its translation: CASSLVDRGFEAFF.

This clonotype was seen a handful of times. Here the CDR3 omits its conserved ending phenylalanine or tryptophan, so a read error is the likely source. The chain carries TRBV29-1 and TRBJ2-4; no definite D call. Trimming left V 4 bases short and J 3 bases short, with 13 bases between. In germline, CDR1 is SQVTM, CDR2 ANQGSEA. There are 14 residues in the CDR3. DNA for the CDR3: TGCAGCGTTGTATGGGCTAGGGTCAAAAACATTCAGTACTCC. Amino acid sequence: CSVVWARVKNIQYS.

Only a few counts were recorded for this clonotype. J is TRBJ2-3 and V is TRBV27; D remains unclear. Trimming stripped 4 bases from V and 2 bases from J, with 10 bases between. CDR3 length: 14 residues. Germline CDR1 MNHEY, CDR2 SMNVEV (reference sequence). The CDR3 region has the DNA TGTGCCAGCAGTTCACTTCGAAACACAGATACGCAGTATTTT. Its protein is CASSSLRNTDTQYF.

The gene calls are TRBV11-2 and TRBJ2-2; unclear D gene. The germline V gene encodes CDR1 SGHAT and CDR2 FQNNGV. The germline V and J ends were trimmed by 3 bases and 5 bases, with 16 bases remaining between them. The CDR3 is 16 amino acids. DNA of the CDR3: TGTGCCAGCAGCTTCATCCGTCATAAAAGAACCGGGGAGCTGTTTTTT. It specifies CASSFIRHKRTGELFF. The full variable domain, rest sourced from reference TRBV11-2 and TRBJ2-2, is EAGVAQSPRYKIIEKRQSVAFWCNPISGHATLYWYQQILGQGPKLLIQFQNNGVVDDSQLPKDRFSAERLKGVDSTLKIQPAKLEDSAVYLCASSFIRHKRTGELFFGEGSRLTVL.

The chain uses TRBV29-1 and TRBJ1-1, with 8 bases fitting TRBD1. The CDR3 length is 16 residues. The J segment lost 3 bases and the V segment lost 7 bases, leaving 16 bases of the junction unmatched. Germline V gene sequence: CDR1 SQVTM, CDR2 ANQGSEA. CDR3 sequence reads: CSAQGAGGESYTEAFF. The DNA of the CDR3 is TGCAGCGCGCAGGGGGCCGGGGGAGAGTCTTACACTGAAGCTTTCTTT.

The rearrangement joins TRBV9 to TRBJ2-5; unclear D gene. This CDR3 is built from 14 residues. V was trimmed by 0 bases and J by 3 bases, leaving 9 bases between them. Per germline, CDR1 SGDLS and CDR2 YYNGEE. The DNA of the CDR3 is TGTGCCAGCAGCGTAGGTGCGCTTGAAGAGACCCAGTACTTC. Amino acids: CASSVGALEETQYF.

This rearrangement joins TRBV7-3 to TRBJ1-1; D is ambiguous. Trimming shortened V by 4 bases and J by 2 bases, and 8 bases separated the two germline ends. CDR1 and CDR2 (germline): SGHTA, FQGTGA. This CDR3 region has 13 residues. The CDR3 sequence is CASSSSSNTEAFF. The CDR3 coding sequence is TGTGCCAGCAGCTCCTCTAGTAACACTGAAGCTTTCTTT.

This clonotype was counted between two and nine times. V gene TRBV5-1 combines with J gene TRBJ2-7, with D possibly being TRBD2 (6 bases). Trimming removed 2 bases at V and 0 bases at J, with 9 bases between. CDR3 length equals 14 residues. Germline CDR1 SGHRS, CDR2 YFSETQ. CDR3 region: CASSLSSDSYEQYF. CDR3 coding DNA: TGCGCCAGCAGCTTATCTAGCGACTCCTACGAGCAGTACTTC.

The V call is TRBV11-1, the J call TRBJ2-3; D possibly uses TRBD1 or TRBD2 (5 bases each). Germline-derived CDR1 and CDR2 are SGHAT and FQDESV (reference sequence). The CDR3 sequence is 14 residues long. V shed 7 bases and J shed 0 bases, with 11 bases lying between them. CDR3 DNA sequence: TGTGCCAGCACCCCGGGACCTAGCACAGATACGCAGTATTTT. Translation gives CASTPGPSTDTQYF.

The chain employs TRBV3-1 and TRBJ1-1; TRBD1 aligns across 7 bases. Per germline, CDR1 LGHDT and CDR2 YNNKEL (reference sequence). This CDR3 is built from 14 residues. The V and J ends lost 4 bases and 1 base, in that order; junction bases with no gene match: 3. The DNA of the CDR3 is TGTGCCAGCAGCCTACAGGGGCCGAACACTGAAGCTTTCTTT. Protein sequence: CASSLQGPNTEAFF.

This clonotype was observed a handful of times. The chain couples TRBV20-1 to TRBJ2-2; 7 bases agree with TRBD2. The germline gives CDR1 DFQATT, CDR2 SNEGSKA (reference sequence). The length of the CDR3 is 17 residues. Germline trimming cut 5 bases from V and 4 bases from J; bases unmatched to any gene: 16. The CDR3 loop is CSAPNPDAGGTTGELFF. DNA for the CDR3: TGCAGTGCTCCCAATCCGGACGCCGGGGGGACCACCGGGGAGCTGTTTTTT.

This clonotype has at least ten counts. V usage is TRBV5-1 and J usage is TRBJ2-7; TRBD1 matches at 7 bases. This CDR3 spans 13 amino acids. The germline V gene has CDR1 SGHRS and CDR2 YFSETQ. V lost 4 bases to trimming and J lost 3 bases; unmatched junction nucleotides: 4. CDR3 coding DNA: TGCGCCAGCAGCAGCCGGGACAGCTACGAGCAGTACTTC. Protein sequence: CASSSRDSYEQYF. Full variable domain (remainder filled in from reference TRBV5-1 and TRBJ2-7): KAGVTQTPRYLIKTRGQQVTLSCSPISGHRSVSWYQQTPGQGLQFLFEYFSETQRNKGNFPGRFSGRQFSNSRSEMNVSTLELGDSALYLCASSSRDSYEQYFGPGTRLTVT.

This clonotype was recorded once. A read error may produce the germline difference seen at one junction end. The V call is TRBV6-6, the J call TRBJ2-7; 11 bases agree with TRBD2. This CDR3 comprises 17 residues. From germline, CDR1 is MNHNY and CDR2 SVGAGI (reference sequence). The CDR3 sequence is CASSYSASLAGGDEEYF. The CDR3 DNA is TGTGCCAGCAGTTACTCAGCTAGTCTAGCGGGAGGTGACGAGGAGTACTTC.

This clonotype came up a few times. This rearrangement joins TRBV12-3 or TRBV12-4 to TRBJ2-1; D uncertain. Trimming cost V 2 bases and J 3 bases, with 5 bases left between them. CDR3 length equals 13 residues. The CDR3 coding sequence is TGTGCCAGCAGTTTAACCCACTACAATGAGCAGTTCTTC. Translated: CASSLTHYNEQFF.

This chain connects TRBV10-2 to TRBJ1-5; 9 bases are a match to TRBD1. V lost 3 bases, J lost 6 bases, and 6 bases stayed unmatched. This CDR3 comprises 15 residues. In germline, CDR1 is WSHSY, CDR2 SAAADI. This CDR3 is CASSDRDRAPQPQHF. The CDR3 coding sequence is TGCGCCAGCAGTGATAGGGACAGGGCCCCTCAGCCCCAGCATTTT.

This clonotype was seen a few times. The chain employs TRBV5-1 and TRBJ2-3; D is perhaps TRBD2 (5 bases). The germline gives CDR1 SGHRS, CDR2 YFSETQ. With 1 base removed from V and 0 bases from J, the gap between germline ends came to 9 bases. CDR3 size: 15 residues. The CDR3: CASSLRLFSTDTQYF. CDR3 in DNA: TGCGCCAGCAGCTTGCGACTATTTAGCACAGATACGCAGTATTTT.

This clonotype came up many times. V usage is TRBV7-2 and J usage is TRBJ1-1, with D perhaps TRBD1 (5 bases). This CDR3 has 13 amino acids. Per germline, CDR1 SGHTA and CDR2 FQGNSA. V was shortened by 2 bases and J by 3 bases, with 7 bases between the two germline ends. The CDR3 region is CASSLWGDTEAFF. CDR3 DNA: TGTGCCAGCAGCTTATGGGGGGACACTGAAGCTTTCTTT.

This clonotype came up many times. J is TRBJ2-7 and V is TRBV3-1, with TRBD2 identical over 9 bases. The V and J ends lost 3 bases and 5 bases, in that order; junction bases with no gene match: 5. Germline CDR1 is LGHDT and CDR2 is YNNKEL (reference sequence). This CDR3 comprises 14 residues. The CDR3 region has the DNA TGTGCCAGCAGCCACCGAGCGGGAGGCCACGAGCAGTACTTC. This gives the protein CASSHRAGGHEQYF.

This clonotype has ten or more counts. In DNA form, the CDR3 reads TGTGCCACCGCCTTGAAGCGGGGGCTGAGCCTAGTCACAGATACGCAGTATTTT. Translated, it gives CATALKRGLSLVTDTQYF. The gene calls are TRBV6-2 or TRBV6-3 and TRBJ2-3; 8 bases are shared with TRBD2. Germline CDR1 is MNHEY and CDR2 is SVGEGT. The CDR3 contains 18 residues. Trimming took 10 bases from V and 2 from J; bases not matched to a gene: 20.

In DNA form, the CDR3 reads TGCGCCAGCAGCTGGAATCCGACAGTCTCCTACGAGCAGTACTTC. Translating gives CASSWNPTVSYEQYF. The genes are TRBV5-1 and TRBJ2-7; TRBD1 is a possible D gene (5 bases). The CDR3 loop spans 15 amino acids. V was cut by 3 bases and J by 0 bases, with 13 bases left in between. The germline gives CDR1 SGHRS, CDR2 YFSETQ. The variable domain in full, with the rest retrieved from reference TRBV5-1 and TRBJ2-7, is KAGVTQTPRYLIKTRGQQVTLSCSPISGHRSVSWYQQTPGQGLQFLFEYFSETQRNKGNFPGRFSGRQFSNSRSEMNVSTLELGDSALYLCASSWNPTVSYEQYFGPGTRLTVT.

The V call is TRBV11-2, the J call TRBJ2-3, with TRBD2 matching over 12 bases. Per the germline V gene, CDR1 is SGHAT and CDR2 is FQNNGV. This CDR3 has 16 amino acids. The ends lost 4 bases at V and 5 bases at J; junction bases unmatched: 7. CDR3 in amino acids: CASSSLAGGQGDTQYF. The DNA of the CDR3 is TGTGCCAGCAGCTCCCTAGCGGGGGGGCAGGGAGATACGCAGTATTTT.

This clonotype was observed at least ten times. The V call is TRBV7-9, the J call TRBJ2-1; no clear D gene. V shed 2 bases and J shed 9 bases, with 11 bases lying between them. CDR1 is SEHNR and CDR2 is FQNEAQ in the germline V gene (reference sequence). The CDR3 totals 13 residues. The CDR3 region is CASSLIVEIEQFF. The CDR3 bases are TGTGCCAGCAGCTTAATTGTCGAGATTGAGCAGTTCTTC.